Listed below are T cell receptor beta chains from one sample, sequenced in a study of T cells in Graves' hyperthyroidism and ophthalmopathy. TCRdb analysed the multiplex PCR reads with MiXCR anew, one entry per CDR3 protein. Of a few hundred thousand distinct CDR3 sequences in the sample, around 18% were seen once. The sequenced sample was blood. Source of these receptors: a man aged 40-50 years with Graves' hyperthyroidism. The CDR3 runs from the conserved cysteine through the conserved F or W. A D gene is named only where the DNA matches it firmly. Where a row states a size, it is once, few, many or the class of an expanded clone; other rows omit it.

CASRSTGFNYGYTF	TGTGCCAGCAGATCGACAGGATTCAACTATGGCTACACCTTC	TRBV5-8	TRBJ1-2	few	NA
CAISATLAINTDTQYF	TGTGCCATCAGTGCTACACTAGCTATCAACACAGATACGCAGTATTTT	TRBV10-3	TRBJ2-3	NA	NA
CASSVGAGYSNTEAFF	TGTGCCAGCAGCGTAGGGGCAGGCTATAGTAACACTGAAGCTTTCTTT	TRBV9	TRBJ1-1	many	NA
CSARQLGPSYNEQFF	TGCAGTGCTAGACAACTGGGACCATCCTACAATGAGCAGTTCTTC	TRBV20-1	TRBJ2-1	many	NA
CASSLVGRVLYF	TGTGCCAGCAGCTTGGTAGGCCGCGTACTGTACTTC	TRBV5-6	TRBJ2-5	NA	NA
CASSQDPTGAVPTQPQHF	TGCGCCAGCAGCCAAGATCCGACAGGGGCCGTCCCCACACAGCCCCAGCATTTT	TRBV4-3	TRBJ1-5	many	TRBD1
CASRSGLQHYGYTF	TGTGCCAGCAGGAGTGGCTTGCAGCACTATGGCTACACCTTC	TRBV2	TRBJ1-2	few	NA
CASSLAVRSSGANVLTF	TGTGCCAGCAGCTTAGCCGTGCGTTCGTCGGGGGCCAACGTCCTGACTTTC	TRBV7-2	TRBJ2-6	many	NA
CASSESPGQGVYEQYF	TGTGCCAGCAGTGAATCTCCGGGACAGGGTGTTTACGAGCAGTACTTC	TRBV2	TRBJ2-7	many	TRBD1
CATGGIDRDGAFF	TGTGCCACTGGGGGAATAGACAGGGACGGCGCTTTCTTT	TRBV24-1	TRBJ1-1	few	TRBD1
CASSLGRPTNEKLFF	TGCGCCAGCAGCTTGGGACGGCCAACTAATGAAAAACTGTTTTTT	TRBV5-1	TRBJ1-4	few	NA
CARDPGQGGAF	TGTGCCCGGGACCCGGGACAGGGCGGCGCCTTC	TRBV30	TRBJ1-2	many	TRBD1
CAWRDTFYNSPLHF	TGTGCCTGGAGGGACACCTTCTATAATTCACCCCTCCACTTT	TRBV30	TRBJ1-6	NA	NA
CASSPSLGQGHLGYTF	TGTGCCAGCTCACCTAGCCTCGGACAGGGCCACTTAGGCTACACCTTC	TRBV18	TRBJ1-2	few	TRBD1
CASSQELEGGGYTF	TGTGCCAGCAGCCAAGAACTAGAGGGCGGGGGCTACACCTTC	TRBV3-1	TRBJ1-2	many	NA